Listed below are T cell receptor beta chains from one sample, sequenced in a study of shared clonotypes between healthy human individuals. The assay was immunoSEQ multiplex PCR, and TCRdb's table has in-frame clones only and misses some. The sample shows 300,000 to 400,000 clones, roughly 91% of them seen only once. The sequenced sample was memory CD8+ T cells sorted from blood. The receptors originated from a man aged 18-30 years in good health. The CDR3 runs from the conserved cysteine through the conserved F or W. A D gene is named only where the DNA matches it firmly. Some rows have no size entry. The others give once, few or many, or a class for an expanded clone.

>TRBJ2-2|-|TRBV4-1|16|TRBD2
CASSQGTSGGTGELFF
TGCGCCAGCAGCCAAGGGACTAGCGGGGGCACCGGGGAGCTGTTTTTT
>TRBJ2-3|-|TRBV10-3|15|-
CAISESGDRTDTQYF
TGTGCCATCAGTGAGTCTGGGGACCGCACAGATACGCAGTATTTT
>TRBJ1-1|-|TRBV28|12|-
CASRTRSSEAFF
TGTGCCAGCAGGACAAGGTCCAGTGAAGCTTTCTTT
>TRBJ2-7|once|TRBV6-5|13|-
CASSYSSDYEQYF
TGTGCCAGCAGTTACTCGTCAGATTACGAGCAGTACTTC
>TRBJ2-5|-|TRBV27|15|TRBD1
CASSFWSGTGETQYF
TGTGCCAGCAGTTTCTGGTCCGGGACAGGAGAGACCCAGTACTTC
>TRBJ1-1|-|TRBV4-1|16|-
CASSQDPGQGRTEAFF
TGCGCCAGCAGCCAAGATCCGGGGCAGGGAAGGACTGAAGCTTTCTTT
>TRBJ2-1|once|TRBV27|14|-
CASSLIGADNEQFF
TGTGCCAGCAGTTTAATTGGGGCGGACAATGAGCAGTTCTTC
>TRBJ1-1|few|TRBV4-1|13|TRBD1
CASSQDRGVEAFF
TGCGCCAGCAGCCAAGACAGGGGGGTTGAAGCTTTCTTT
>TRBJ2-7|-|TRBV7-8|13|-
CASSLSGGYEQYF
TGTGCCAGCAGCTTATCAGGGGGGTACGAGCAGTACTTC
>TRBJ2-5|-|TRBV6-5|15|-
CASSYSTEYQETQYF
TGTGCCAGCAGTTACTCGACCGAGTACCAAGAGACCCAGTACTTC
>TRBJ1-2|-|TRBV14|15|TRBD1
CASSHDRGGPYGYTF
TGTGCCAGCAGCCACGACAGGGGAGGACCCTATGGCTACACCTTC
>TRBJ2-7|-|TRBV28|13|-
CASSFSDLYEQYF
TGTGCCAGCAGTTTTTCCGACCTCTACGAGCAGTACTTC
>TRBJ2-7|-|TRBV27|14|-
CASGFVGTTYEQYF
TGTGCCAGCGGGTTCGTCGGGACCACCTACGAGCAGTACTTC
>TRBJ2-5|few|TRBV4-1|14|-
CASSHGSEWETQYF
TGCGCCAGCAGCCACGGGTCGGAGTGGGAGACCCAGTACTTC
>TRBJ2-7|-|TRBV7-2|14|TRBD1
CASSLGQGAQEQYF
TGTGCCAGCAGCTTAGGACAGGGGGCGCAGGAGCAGTACTTC
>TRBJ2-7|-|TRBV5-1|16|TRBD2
CASSLDSRGGNYEQYF
TGCGCCAGCAGCTTGGATTCTCGGGGGGGCAACTACGAGCAGTACTTC
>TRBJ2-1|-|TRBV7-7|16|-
CASSTSLAATYNEQFF
TGTGCTAGCAGCACCTCTTTAGCGGCAACGTACAATGAGCAGTTCTTC
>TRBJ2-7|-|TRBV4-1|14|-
CASSQFDGSYEQYF
TGCGCCAGCAGCCAGTTCGACGGCTCCTACGAGCAGTACTTC
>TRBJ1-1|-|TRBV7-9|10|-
CASGREGAFF
TGTGCCAGCGGGAGGGAAGGAGCTTTCTTT
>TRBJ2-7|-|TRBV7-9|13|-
CASQGAVSYEQYF
TGTGCCAGTCAAGGTGCCGTTTCCTACGAGCAGTACTTC
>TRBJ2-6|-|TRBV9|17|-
CASSVDSIGIGANVLTF
TGTGCCAGCAGCGTAGACTCAATAGGGATTGGGGCCAACGTCCTGACTTTC
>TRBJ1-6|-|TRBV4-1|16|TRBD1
CASSQGPGQGRSPLHF
TGCGCCAGCAGCCAAGGACCGGGACAGGGAAGATCACCCCTCCACTTT